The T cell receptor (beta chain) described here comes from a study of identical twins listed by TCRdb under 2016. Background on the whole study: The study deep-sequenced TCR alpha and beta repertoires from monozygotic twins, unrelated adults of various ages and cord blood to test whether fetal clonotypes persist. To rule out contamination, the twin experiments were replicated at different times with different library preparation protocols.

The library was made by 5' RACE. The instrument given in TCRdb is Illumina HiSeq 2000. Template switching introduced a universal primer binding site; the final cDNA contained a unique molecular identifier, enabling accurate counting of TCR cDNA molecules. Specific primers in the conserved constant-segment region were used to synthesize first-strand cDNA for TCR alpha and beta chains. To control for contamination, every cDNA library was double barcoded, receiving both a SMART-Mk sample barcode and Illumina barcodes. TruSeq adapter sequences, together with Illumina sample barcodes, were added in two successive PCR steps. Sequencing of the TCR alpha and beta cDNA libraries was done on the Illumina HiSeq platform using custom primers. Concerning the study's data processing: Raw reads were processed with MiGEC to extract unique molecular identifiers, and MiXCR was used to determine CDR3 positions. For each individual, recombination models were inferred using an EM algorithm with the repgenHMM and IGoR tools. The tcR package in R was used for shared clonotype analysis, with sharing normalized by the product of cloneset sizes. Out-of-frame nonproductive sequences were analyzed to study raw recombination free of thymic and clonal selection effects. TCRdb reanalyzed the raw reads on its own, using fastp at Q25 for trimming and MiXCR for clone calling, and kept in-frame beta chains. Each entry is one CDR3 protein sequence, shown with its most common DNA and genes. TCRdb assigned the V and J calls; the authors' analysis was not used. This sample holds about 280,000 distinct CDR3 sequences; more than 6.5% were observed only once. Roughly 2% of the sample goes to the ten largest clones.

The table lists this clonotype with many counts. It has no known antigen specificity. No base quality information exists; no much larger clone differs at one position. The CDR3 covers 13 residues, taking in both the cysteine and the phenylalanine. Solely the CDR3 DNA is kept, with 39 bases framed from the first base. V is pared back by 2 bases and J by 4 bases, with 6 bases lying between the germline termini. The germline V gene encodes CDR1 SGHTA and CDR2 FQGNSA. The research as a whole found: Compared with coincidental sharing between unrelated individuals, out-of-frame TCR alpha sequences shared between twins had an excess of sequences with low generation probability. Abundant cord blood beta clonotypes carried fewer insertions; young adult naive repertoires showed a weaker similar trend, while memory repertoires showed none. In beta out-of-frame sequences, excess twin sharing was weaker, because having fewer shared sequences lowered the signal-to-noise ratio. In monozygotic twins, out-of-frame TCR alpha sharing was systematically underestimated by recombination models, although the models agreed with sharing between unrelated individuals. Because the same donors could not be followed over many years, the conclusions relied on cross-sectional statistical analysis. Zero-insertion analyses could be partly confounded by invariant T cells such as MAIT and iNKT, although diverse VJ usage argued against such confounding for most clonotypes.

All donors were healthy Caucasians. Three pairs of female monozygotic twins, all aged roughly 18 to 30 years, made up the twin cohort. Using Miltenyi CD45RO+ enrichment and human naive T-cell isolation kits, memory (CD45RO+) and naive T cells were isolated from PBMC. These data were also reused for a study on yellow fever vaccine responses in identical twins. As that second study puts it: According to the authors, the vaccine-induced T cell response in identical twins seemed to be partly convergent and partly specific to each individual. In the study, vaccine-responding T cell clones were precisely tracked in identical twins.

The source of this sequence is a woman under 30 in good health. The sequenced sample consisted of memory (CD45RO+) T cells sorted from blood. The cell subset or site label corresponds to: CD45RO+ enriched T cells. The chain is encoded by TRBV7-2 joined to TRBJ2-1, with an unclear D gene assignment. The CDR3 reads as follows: CASSLFQYNEQFF. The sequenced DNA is TGTGCCAGCAGCTTATTCCAGTACAATGAGCAGTTCTTC.